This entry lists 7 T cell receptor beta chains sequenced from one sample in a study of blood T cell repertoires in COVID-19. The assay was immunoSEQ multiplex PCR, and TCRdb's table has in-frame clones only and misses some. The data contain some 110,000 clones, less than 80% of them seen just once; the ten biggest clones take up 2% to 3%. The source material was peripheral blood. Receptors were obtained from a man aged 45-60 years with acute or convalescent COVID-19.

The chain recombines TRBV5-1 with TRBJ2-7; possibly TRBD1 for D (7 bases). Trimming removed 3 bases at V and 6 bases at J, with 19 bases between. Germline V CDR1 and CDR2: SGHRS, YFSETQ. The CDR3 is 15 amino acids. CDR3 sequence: CASSSDVRGVGEQYF. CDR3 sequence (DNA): TGCGCCAGCAGCTCCGATGTCAGGGGGGTAGGCGAGCAGTACTTC.

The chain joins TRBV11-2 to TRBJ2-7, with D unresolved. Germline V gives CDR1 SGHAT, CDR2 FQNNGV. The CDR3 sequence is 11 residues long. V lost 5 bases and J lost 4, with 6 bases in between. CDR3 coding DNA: TGTGCCAGCAGCCCCTTTTACGAGCAGTACTTC. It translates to CASSPFYEQYF.

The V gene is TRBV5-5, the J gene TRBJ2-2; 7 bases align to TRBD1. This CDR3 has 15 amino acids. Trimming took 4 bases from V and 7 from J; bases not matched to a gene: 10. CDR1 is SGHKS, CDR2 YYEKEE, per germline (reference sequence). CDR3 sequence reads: CASSTTRQGSGELFF. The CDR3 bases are TGTGCCAGCAGCACCACTAGACAGGGTAGCGGGGAGCTGTTTTTT.

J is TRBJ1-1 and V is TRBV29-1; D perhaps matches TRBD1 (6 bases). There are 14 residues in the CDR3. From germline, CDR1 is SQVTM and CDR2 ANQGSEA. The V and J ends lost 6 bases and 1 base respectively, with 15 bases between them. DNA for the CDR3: TGCAGCGTCCGAAGAGGGGGGGAGAACACTGAAGCTTTCTTT. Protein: CSVRRGGENTEAFF.

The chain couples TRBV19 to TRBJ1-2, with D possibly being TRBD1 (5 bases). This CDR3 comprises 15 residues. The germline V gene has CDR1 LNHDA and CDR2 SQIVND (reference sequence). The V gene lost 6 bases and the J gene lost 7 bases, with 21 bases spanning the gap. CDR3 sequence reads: CASSIYRPQGGGYTF. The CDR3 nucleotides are TGTGCCAGTAGCATTTATAGGCCCCAGGGAGGTGGCTACACCTTC.

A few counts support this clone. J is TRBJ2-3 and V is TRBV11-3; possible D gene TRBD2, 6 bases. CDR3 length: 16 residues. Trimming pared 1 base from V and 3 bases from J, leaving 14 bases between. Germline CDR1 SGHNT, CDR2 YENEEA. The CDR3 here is CASSLGSQAGTDTQYF. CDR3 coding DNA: TGTGCCAGCAGCTTAGGTAGCCAGGCGGGGACAGATACGCAGTATTTT.

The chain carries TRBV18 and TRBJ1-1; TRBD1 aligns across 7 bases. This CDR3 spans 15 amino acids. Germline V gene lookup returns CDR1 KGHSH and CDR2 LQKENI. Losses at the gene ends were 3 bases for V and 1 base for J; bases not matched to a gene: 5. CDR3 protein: CASSPDRWPNTEAFF. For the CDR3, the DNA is TGTGCCAGCTCACCGGACAGGTGGCCGAACACTGAAGCTTTCTTT. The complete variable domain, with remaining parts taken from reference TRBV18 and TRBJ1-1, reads NAGVMQNPRHLVRRRGQEARLRCSPMKGHSHVYWYRQLPEEGLKFMVYLQKENIIDESGMPKERFSAEFPKEGPSILRIQQVVRGDSAAYFCASSPDRWPNTEAFFGQGTRLTVV.